One sample yielded the 27 T cell receptor beta chains listed below, sequenced in a study of metastatic and nonmetastatic thyroid tumors. Nobody among the patients had been given any treatment before thyroid surgery. TCRdb re-called clones via MiXCR from the PCR reads. Of around 17,000 clones listed, 12% were seen once; the top ten hold more than 15%. The sequenced material came from tumor tissue. These receptor sequences come from a female donor with papillary thyroid cancer or a benign thyroid nodule (not recorded which). Some clones in this sample may be carry-over from other donors' samples.

This clone was observed at least ten times. The CDR3 here is CASGLDGGLNEQFF. The CDR3 bases are TGTGCTAGTGGTTTGGACGGGGGCCTCAATGAGCAGTTCTTC. The chain carries TRBV12-5 and TRBJ2-1; either TRBD1 or TRBD2 may fit D (6 bases each). Trimming removed 1 base from V and 6 bases from J, with 10 bases in between. CDR3 size: 14 residues. Germline loops: CDR1 LGHNT, CDR2 FRNRAP.

This clone was recorded many times. V gene TRBV7-9 combines with J gene TRBJ2-7, with D unclear. Germline V gene lookup returns CDR1 SEHNR and CDR2 FQNEAQ (reference sequence). The CDR3 spans 14 residues. V lost 5 bases, J lost 2 bases, and 13 bases lay in between. The CDR3 DNA reads TGTGCCAGCAGCCCTTCTCGACCTACCTACGAGCAGTACTTC. This codes for CASSPSRPTYEQYF.

This clone was counted at least ten times. This chain joins TRBV12-3 or TRBV12-4 and TRBJ2-3; D is possibly TRBD1 (5 bases). V lost 5 bases to trimming and J lost 6 bases, with 12 bases between them. This CDR3 region has 13 residues. The CDR3 nucleotides are TGTGCCAGCAGTCCGTCTTACAGGGATACGCAGTATTTT. Translated, it gives CASSPSYRDTQYF.

A few counts support this clone. The chain's CDR3 is CASSSYGLADDNEQFF. CDR3 DNA sequence: TGTGCCAGCAGCTCCTATGGACTAGCGGATGACAATGAGCAGTTCTTC. V and J are TRBV6-1 and TRBJ2-1; 10 bases line up with TRBD2. The CDR3 runs to 16 residues. CDR1 and CDR2 (germline): MNHNS, SASEGT. V was pared by 6 bases and J by 5 bases, with 10 bases of the junction left unmatched.

The chain uses TRBV24-1 and TRBJ1-2, with 8 positions matching TRBD1. The V segment lost 3 bases and the J segment 2 bases; nucleotides outside the gene matches: 1. Germline V gene data show CDR1 as KGHDR and CDR2 as SFDVKD. The CDR3 totals 14 residues. CDR3: CATSDTGGNYGYTF. The DNA for the CDR3 is TGTGCCACCAGTGATACAGGGGGAAACTATGGCTACACCTTC.

CDR3 region: CASSFRDRGLGTEAFF. The CDR3 nucleotides are TGTGCCAGCAGTTTTAGGGACAGGGGATTGGGAACTGAAGCTTTCTTT. The rearrangement links TRBV28 to TRBJ1-1, with 10 positions matching TRBD1. This CDR3 spans 16 amino acids. V was clipped by 3 bases and J by 5 bases; unmatched bases: 9. In germline, CDR1 is MDHEN, CDR2 SYDVKM.

There are a few counts of this clone. The chain recombines TRBV6-1 with TRBJ2-2; D unresolved. Germline V gives CDR1 MNHNS, CDR2 SASEGT. V dropped 2 bases and J dropped 5 bases, with 6 bases sitting between them. There are 13 residues in the CDR3. DNA of the CDR3: TGTGCCAGCAGTGAACAGCATACCGGGGAGCTGTTTTTT. Protein sequence: CASSEQHTGELFF.

This clone was detected many times. The chain recombines TRBV24-1 with TRBJ2-5, with D perhaps TRBD2 (7 bases). There are 15 residues in the CDR3. V was trimmed by 6 bases and J by 1 base, leaving 14 bases between them. Germline V CDR1 and CDR2: KGHDR, SFDVKD. CDR3 protein: CATSRGGRPQETQYF. CDR3 coding DNA: TGTGCCACCAGTAGGGGGGGGCGCCCCCAAGAGACCCAGTACTTC.

As for this clone: Possible read error: a much larger clone is one base away. The chain recombines TRBV28 with TRBJ1-1; 7 nucleotides agree with TRBD1. The germline V gene encodes CDR1 MDHEN and CDR2 SYDVKM. This CDR3 has 15 amino acids. CDR3 protein: CASSLDGSRGAEALF. DNA for the CDR3: TGTGCCAGCAGTCTCGACGGGAGCAGGGGGGCTGAAGCTCTCTTT.

This clone showed up many times. This chain joins TRBV7-9 and TRBJ1-2; 7 bases are shared with TRBD1. The CDR3 has 14 residues. The V gene end was trimmed by 4 bases and the J gene end by 2 bases; junction bases not matched to a gene: 4. Germline CDR1 reads SEHNR; CDR2 reads FQNEAQ (reference sequence). CDR3 in DNA: TGTGCCAGCAGCTCTGGGACAGTGAACTATGGCTACACCTTC. The encoded protein is CASSSGTVNYGYTF.

This clone was detected ten times or more. This sequence joins TRBV18 and TRBJ2-7; 7 bases map to TRBD1. CDR1 and CDR2 (germline): KGHSH, LQKENI. V trimming: 0 bases; J trimming: 3 bases; junction bases outside the gene matches: 5. The CDR3 is made up of 15 amino acids. The CDR3 nucleotides are TGTGCCAGCTCACCACCATTGACAGGGAACTACGAGCAGTACTTC. Residues: CASSPPLTGNYEQYF.

The chain uses TRBV19 and TRBJ1-6, with D tentatively TRBD1 (5 bases). The CDR3 totals 14 residues. The V and J ends lost 7 bases and 3 bases respectively, with 10 bases between them. Germline V CDR1 and CDR2: LNHDA, SQIVND (reference sequence). In DNA, the CDR3 is TGTGCCAGTAAGGCTACAGGCTATAATTCACCCCTCCACTTT. The encoded protein is CASKATGYNSPLHF.

The table lists this clone with many counts. The chain is built from TRBV28 and TRBJ2-2, with 7 bases aligning to TRBD2. The CDR3 runs to 17 residues. Unmatched junction bases numbered 9, after V lost 5 bases and J lost 0 bases. CDR1 is MDHEN, CDR2 SYDVKM, per germline. The CDR3 spells CASSHFSGRANTGELFF. The CDR3 coding sequence is TGTGCCAGCAGTCACTTTAGCGGGCGCGCGAACACCGGGGAGCTGTTTTTT.

This clone was seen at least ten times. This chain joins TRBV6-1 and TRBJ2-3; D perhaps matches TRBD2 (6 bases). V shed 6 bases and J shed 5 bases, with 15 bases lying between them. The CDR3 is 14 residues long. Germline loops: CDR1 MNHNS, CDR2 SASEGT. CDR3 sequence reads: CASRLRGLRDTQYF. The CDR3 DNA follows: TGTGCCAGCAGATTGAGGGGACTCCGAGATACGCAGTATTTT.

The chain is built from TRBV18 and TRBJ2-2, with 7 bases lining up with TRBD1. The CDR3 sequence is 14 residues long. Germline CDR1 is KGHSH and CDR2 is LQKENI. The ends lost 5 bases at V and 7 bases at J; junction bases unmatched: 7. DNA for the CDR3: TGTGCCAGCTCATTCGACAGGGCCGGCGGGGAGCTGTTTTTT. Its translation is CASSFDRAGGELFF.

This clone was seen only a few times. One end of the junction does not line up with germline, which may come from a read error. V gene TRBV6-1 combines with J gene TRBJ1-5, with D tentatively TRBD1 (5 bases). CDR1 is MNHNS, CDR2 SASEGT, per germline. CDR3 length: 15 amino acids. The CDR3 sequence is CASSDVGGANQPQHF. The CDR3 DNA follows: TGTGCCAGCAGTGATGTGGGAGGGGCGAATCAACCCCAGCATTTT.

This clone appeared many times. A much larger clone differs by one base, so this may be a read error. Because the CDR3 is missing its conserved closing phenylalanine or tryptophan, this is likely a read error. The V gene is TRBV11-2, the J gene TRBJ2-1; D is unresolved. Germline V CDR1 and CDR2: SGHAT, FQNNGV. V was trimmed by 1 base and J by 5 bases, leaving 12 bases between them. This CDR3 has 15 residues. The chain's CDR3 is CASSLGGMPHNEQFL. The CDR3 bases are TGTGCCAGCAGCTTAGGGGGTATGCCCCACAATGAGCAGTTCCTC.

The chain has TRBV6-4 and TRBJ2-1; maybe TRBD1 (5 bases). The CDR3 consists of 14 residues. Trimming pared 4 bases from V and 8 bases from J, leaving 15 bases between. Per the germline V gene, CDR1 is MRHNA and CDR2 is SNTAGT. In nucleotides, the CDR3 is TGTGCCAGCAGTGTGGACGGACATCGCGATGAGCAGTTCTTC. This translates into CASSVDGHRDEQFF.

This clone has a count of ten or more. The chain links TRBV20-1 to TRBJ1-2; 7 positions match TRBD1. This CDR3 has 14 amino acids. The germline V gene has CDR1 DFQATT and CDR2 SNEGSKA (reference sequence). J gave up 6 bases and V 1 base, and 8 bases lay outside the gene matches. The CDR3 here is CSARGIGGADGYTF. The DNA of the CDR3 is TGCAGTGCTAGAGGAATAGGGGGCGCGGATGGCTACACCTTC.

This clone was seen ten or more times. The rearrangement links TRBV5-6 to TRBJ1-2, with 7 bases that match TRBD1. This CDR3 contains 15 residues. Germline CDR1 and CDR2: SGHDT and YYEEEE. Germline trimming cut 3 bases from V and 2 bases from J; bases unmatched to any gene: 7. This CDR3 is CASSYVTGANYGYTF. CDR3 in DNA: TGTGCCAGCAGCTATGTTACAGGGGCGAACTATGGCTACACCTTC. Full variable domain (remainder filled in from reference TRBV5-6 and TRBJ1-2): DAGVTQSPTHLIKTRGQQVTLRCSPKSGHDTVSWYQQALGQGPQFIFQYYEEEERQRGNFPDRFSGHQFPNYSSELNVNALLLGDSALYLCASSYVTGANYGYTFGSGTRLTVV.

This clone was counted at least ten times. This chain uses TRBV20-1 with TRBJ1-2; no definite D call. V was clipped by 5 bases and J by 3 bases, with 16 bases between them. The CDR3 is 14 residues long. The germline V gene has CDR1 DFQATT and CDR2 SNEGSKA (reference sequence). CDR3 protein: CSAPQRAPHYGYTF. CDR3 sequence (DNA): TGCAGTGCTCCCCAACGAGCTCCCCACTATGGCTACACCTTC.

This clone was detected a few times. This chain uses TRBV10-2 with TRBJ1-1; D is perhaps TRBD1 (6 bases). Trimming left V 6 bases short and J 5 bases short, with 13 bases between. Germline CDR1 reads WSHSY; CDR2 reads SAAADI. The CDR3 sequence is 13 residues long. The CDR3 DNA is TGCGCCAGCAGATTGGGGGCGCGAACTGAAGCTTTCTTT. It is translated as CASRLGARTEAFF.

This clone appeared many times. The chain carries TRBV7-6 and TRBJ2-7; no clear D. V lost 2 bases and J lost 5, with 10 bases in between. Germline CDR1 and CDR2: SGHVS and FNYEAQ. The CDR3 has 13 amino acids. The CDR3 coding sequence is TGTGCCAGCAGCTTACGTGGCTTGAACGAGCAGTACTTC. Its translation is CASSLRGLNEQYF. Full variable domain (outside the CDR3, taken from reference TRBV7-6 and TRBJ2-7): GAGVSQSPRYKVTKRGQDVALRCDPISGHVSLYWYRQALGQGPEFLTYFNYEAQQDKSGLPNDRFSAERPEGSISTLTIQRTEQRDSAMYRCASSLRGLNEQYFGPGTRLTVT.

This clone was seen ten or more times. The gene calls are TRBV5-1 and TRBJ2-6; D is possibly TRBD1 (5 bases). Looked up from germline, CDR1 is SGHRS and CDR2 is YFSETQ. The CDR3 is 16 residues long. V gave up 2 bases and J gave up 0 bases, with 9 bases separating them. The CDR3 DNA sequence: TGCGCCAGCAGCTTTAGACAGTTCTCTGGGGCCAACGTCCTGACTTTC. It is translated as CASSFRQFSGANVLTF.

This clone was seen ten or more times. The chain has TRBV18 and TRBJ1-1; D is perhaps TRBD1 (5 bases). The CDR3 has 13 amino acids. V lost 5 bases, J lost 5 bases, and 12 bases lay in between. The germline CDR1 and CDR2 sequences are KGHSH and LQKENI. The CDR3 sequence: CASSGTERTEAFF. The CDR3 DNA reads as TGTGCCAGCTCAGGGACGGAGAGGACTGAAGCTTTCTTT.

Many counts were recorded for this clone. The same CDR3 can be traced to other DNA sequences in this sample. This chain joins TRBV6-1 and TRBJ1-5; D perhaps matches TRBD1 (6 bases). With 2 bases removed from V and 0 bases from J, the gap between germline ends came to 8 bases. The CDR3 covers 15 residues. CDR1 MNHNS and CDR2 SASEGT come from the germline V gene. The CDR3 region has the DNA TGTGCCAGCAGTGAACAGGGGAATAGCAATCAGCCCCAGCATTTT. It codes for CASSEQGNSNQPQHF.

This clone has a count of ten or more. The J gene is TRBJ2-7, the V gene TRBV7-9; D is unclear. This CDR3 contains 14 residues. Per germline, CDR1 SEHNR and CDR2 FQNEAQ (reference sequence). Trimming removed 5 bases from V and 0 bases from J, with 11 bases in between. CDR3 loop: CASSPELFSYEQYF. As DNA, the CDR3 is TGTGCCAGCAGCCCCGAATTATTCTCCTACGAGCAGTACTTC.